This is a list of T cell receptor beta chains from one sample in a study of post-analysis software for immune sequencing data. Via MiXCR, TCRdb re-called the PCR reads, giving one row per CDR3 protein. This table holds hundreds of thousands of distinct CDR3 sequences, approximately 60% found once. Sequenced: blood. The source of these receptors is a girl aged 2 to 9 with multiple sclerosis. CDR3s include the opening cysteine and the closing phenylalanine or tryptophan. The order of the fields is CDR3 DNA, CDR3 protein, J gene, clone size, V gene, D gene. A D gene is named only where the DNA matches it firmly. Clone size is given for some rows only: seen once, a few or many times, or a class if the clone is expanded.

TGTGCCAGCAGTTCCTCCTCCCTCTACGAGCAGTACTTC	CASSSSSLYEQYF	TRBJ2-7	-	TRBV6-2/TRBV6-3	-
TGTGCCAGCAGTTACTTGGGAGCGGGGATTAACTACAATGAGCAGTTCTTC	CASSYLGAGINYNEQFF	TRBJ2-1	-	TRBV6-6	TRBD2
TGCAGCGTTAAGAGACAGGGGCACTACGAGCAGTACTTC	CSVKRQGHYEQYF	TRBJ2-7	few	TRBV29-1	TRBD1
TGCAGTGAAACCTCCGTTGGGAACACAGATACGCAGTATTTT	CSETSVGNTDTQYF	TRBJ2-3	-	TRBV20-1	-
TGCGCCAGCAGCCAAGTAGCGGGAATTTGGAAGACCCAGTACTTC	CASSQVAGIWKTQYF	TRBJ2-5	-	TRBV4-1	TRBD2
TGCGCCAGCACCGGGGAGGCGGGACATCCTAACTATGGCTACACCTTC	CASTGEAGHPNYGYTF	TRBJ1-2	-	TRBV5-1	-
TGCGCCAGCATGACAGGGGGCTACGAGAAGACCCAGTACTTC	CASMTGGYEKTQYF	TRBJ2-5	-	TRBV5-1	TRBD1
TGTGCCAGCTCACCACCTACGACTGGCCTCAATGAGCAGTTCTTC	CASSPPTTGLNEQFF	TRBJ2-1	-	TRBV18	-
TGCGCCAGCAGCTTCCCGGATCGCTACGAGCAGTACTTC	CASSFPDRYEQYF	TRBJ2-7	-	TRBV5-1	-
TGCAGTGCTAGAGGACAGGCCCCGGGGGAGACCCAGTACTTC	CSARGQAPGETQYF	TRBJ2-5	-	TRBV20-1	-
TGCAGTGCTAGAGTGGGGACTCAGAATTCACCCCTCCACTTT	CSARVGTQNSPLHF	TRBJ1-6	few	TRBV20-1	-
TGTGCCAGCAGCTTAGGGTCAGGGGCCTTCGAGCAGTACTTC	CASSLGSGAFEQYF	TRBJ2-7	-	TRBV7-2	-
TGTGCCAGCAGGGAAGCTGCACCGTACAATGAGCAGTTCTTC	CASREAAPYNEQFF	TRBJ2-1	few	TRBV12-3/TRBV12-4	-
TGTGCCAGCAGTTACCCCACCGGGACTAGCGGGTCTAGCACAGATACGCAGTATTTT	CASSYPTGTSGSSTDTQYF	TRBJ2-3	few	TRBV7-2	TRBD2
TGTGCCAGCAGCTCGCTTAACGGGGACAAAGCTTTCTTT	CASSSLNGDKAFF	TRBJ1-1	-	TRBV7-9	-
TGTGCCAGCAGTTTGGTCGTCCTCCGGGACAGGAACACTGAAGCTTTCTTT	CASSLVVLRDRNTEAFF	TRBJ1-1	-	TRBV13	TRBD1
TGTGCCAGCAGCCCACTATTAGGACAGGGGGTCCGAGACGAGCAGTTCTTC	CASSPLLGQGVRDEQFF	TRBJ2-1	-	TRBV3-1	TRBD1
TGCGCCAGCAGCCATCCGGGACAGGGGGGCGAGCAGTACTTC	CASSHPGQGGEQYF	TRBJ2-7	once	TRBV5-1	TRBD1
TGCAGTGCTAGACAGGTGTTTAGGGAAGTTTATGGCTACACCTTC	CSARQVFREVYGYTF	TRBJ1-2	-	TRBV20-1	-
TGCAGTGCTAGAGCCGCAGACCAGGGAGGCACTGAAGCTTTCTTT	CSARAADQGGTEAFF	TRBJ1-1	-	TRBV20-1	-
TGTGCCAGCAGATATATGGCCGGGACTGCTTCCTACGAGCAGTACTTC	CASRYMAGTASYEQYF	TRBJ2-7	-	TRBV6-1	-
TGCGCCAGCAGCGATTCACCTGCCGGGGCCAACGTCCTGACTTTC	CASSDSPAGANVLTF	TRBJ2-6	-	TRBV5-1	-
TGTGCCAGCAGTTCCCTACAGGGGGATGAGCAGTTCTTC	CASSSLQGDEQFF	TRBJ2-1	few	TRBV27	TRBD1
TGTGCCAGCAGCCCGAGAGGGGGGGCTGGGGCCAACGTCCTGACTTTC	CASSPRGGAGANVLTF	TRBJ2-6	once	TRBV3-1	-
TGCAGCGCCACCGCCGGGACTAGCGTGTCCTCGGAGCAGTTCTTC	CSATAGTSVSSEQFF	TRBJ2-1	-	TRBV29-1	TRBD2
TGCAGTGCTAGTAACAGTCCCTACGAGCAGTACTTC	CSASNSPYEQYF	TRBJ2-7	-	TRBV20-1	-
TGCGCCAGCAGCTGGGCGACAGGGACCATGAACACTGAAGCTTTCTTT	CASSWATGTMNTEAFF	TRBJ1-1	-	TRBV5-1	TRBD1
TGCGCCAGCAGCTTGGCAGGGCCCCGAGGGAACACTGAAGCTTTCTTT	CASSLAGPRGNTEAFF	TRBJ1-1	few	TRBV5-1	-
TGTGCCAGCAGCTTAGAAGGGTTAGAGGGCTACACCTTC	CASSLEGLEGYTF	TRBJ1-2	few	TRBV11-2	-
TGCAGTGCTAGTAGGCGACGGGATCCAGATACGCAGTATTTT	CSASRRRDPDTQYF	TRBJ2-3	-	TRBV20-1	-
TGTGCCAGCAGCGCCCCTCTTCGCTACGAGCAGTACTTC	CASSAPLRYEQYF	TRBJ2-7	-	TRBV13	-
TGTGCCAGCAGGCGACTAGCGGGAGAATACAATGAGCAGTTCTTC	CASRRLAGEYNEQFF	TRBJ2-1	few	TRBV7-2	TRBD2
TGCGCCAGCAGCTCCCTGTCACAGAACTATGGCTACACCTTC	CASSSLSQNYGYTF	TRBJ1-2	-	TRBV5-1	-
TGTGCCAGCAGTTCGACGGAGTACGAGCAGTACTTC	CASSSTEYEQYF	TRBJ2-7	-	TRBV6-5	-
TGTGCCAGCAGCTTAGCGGGACTAGCGGGGGGAAGCACAGATACGCAGTATTTT	CASSLAGLAGGSTDTQYF	TRBJ2-3	-	TRBV11-2	TRBD2
TGCGCCAGCAGCTTGGCCGGGGGGATAAACAATGAGCAGTTCTTC	CASSLAGGINNEQFF	TRBJ2-1	few	TRBV5-1	TRBD2
TGTGCCAGCAGCATTACAGGTGGTTGGAAAGAGACCCAGTACTTC	CASSITGGWKETQYF	TRBJ2-5	-	TRBV6-6	-
TGTGCCAGCAGCGAGAGCGAGGACAGGGGGTTACTTCGGCCCCAGCATTTT	CASSESEDRGLLRPQHF	TRBJ1-5	-	TRBV9	TRBD1
TGCGCCAGCAGCAACGACGGGGGGCCTTCCTACGAGCAGTACTTC	CASSNDGGPSYEQYF	TRBJ2-7	once	TRBV5-1	-
TGTGCCAGCGGCCTAGGACAGGGGATTTCTAACTATGGCTACACCTTC	CASGLGQGISNYGYTF	TRBJ1-2	-	TRBV27	TRBD1
TGTGCCAGCAGTCACGGACAGGGTAGATATGGCTACACCTTC	CASSHGQGRYGYTF	TRBJ1-2	-	TRBV7-9	TRBD1
TGCGCCAGCAGCCCAGCGGGAGGTCCCTACAATGAGCAGTTCTTC	CASSPAGGPYNEQFF	TRBJ2-1	-	TRBV5-1	TRBD2
TGTGCCAGCAGTTACTCGCCTAGCGGGGGCTACGAGCAGTACTTC	CASSYSPSGGYEQYF	TRBJ2-7	-	TRBV6-5	TRBD2
TGTGCCAGCAGACCCGGGACGGCCTCTGAGGGCTACACCTTC	CASRPGTASEGYTF	TRBJ1-2	few	TRBV28	-
TGCAGCGTTCGCGGGAGGTGGGCAGGTACGCAGTATTTT	CSVRGRWAGTQYF	TRBJ2-3	-	TRBV29-1	TRBD2
TGTGCCAGCAGCCAAGAGGGGACTACCACAGATACGCAGTATTTT	CASSQEGTTTDTQYF	TRBJ2-3	-	TRBV4-2	TRBD2
TGTGCCACCAGCAGTGATCTGGGGAATCAGCCCCAGCATTTT	CATSSDLGNQPQHF	TRBJ1-5	-	TRBV15	-
TGTGCCAGCAGCCTCGAGCTAGGAAGCTACAATGAGCAGTTCTTC	CASSLELGSYNEQFF	TRBJ2-1	few	TRBV14	-
TGTGCCAAACACGTTAACGGGGACGAGCAGTACTTC	CAKHVNGDEQYF	TRBJ2-7	-	TRBV14	-
TGTGCCACCCACGAGATACAGGGACATAACACTGAAGCTTTCTTT	CATHEIQGHNTEAFF	TRBJ1-1	-	TRBV7-9	-
TGCAGCGCCGGAGTGGGGGCGAGGGAGCTGTTTTTT	CSAGVGARELFF	TRBJ2-2	-	TRBV29-1	-
TGTGCCAGCAGTCCTCTAGCGCCCATCATATCCTACGAGCAGTACTTC	CASSPLAPIISYEQYF	TRBJ2-7	-	TRBV6-5	-
TGTGCCAGCAGCGCGACTAGCTTTAAGTCCTACAATGAGCAGTTCTTC	CASSATSFKSYNEQFF	TRBJ2-1	-	TRBV7-6	TRBD2
TGCGCCAGCAGCTTAACACAGGGGCGAGGAGAGACCCAGTACTTC	CASSLTQGRGETQYF	TRBJ2-5	-	TRBV5-1	TRBD1
TGCGCCAGCAGCTTAGACGAGGTCTCTCGGAAGTTCTTC	CASSLDEVSRKFF	TRBJ2-1	-	TRBV5-1	-
TGTGCCATCAGTGGGGACATCGACTATGGCTACACCTTC	CAISGDIDYGYTF	TRBJ1-2	-	TRBV10-3	-
TGTGCCAGCAGTCTAAGGGCATCTTTTAGCAATCAGCCCCAGCATTTT	CASSLRASFSNQPQHF	TRBJ1-5	-	TRBV27	-